This T cell receptor beta chain was documented in a study of blood T cell repertoires in COVID-19. Authors' methods: The authors estimated nucleated cell counts from reference gene primer amplification. Sequenced by immunoSEQ multiplex PCR; TCRdb stores in-frame clones only, minus some. D and trimming were read from the DNA, whereas the V and J calls and clone size are those reported in that table. Of 130,000 or so clones in the sample, around nine tenths were seen once. Per the germline V gene, CDR1 is LNHDA and CDR2 is SQIVND (reference sequence). V trimming: 9 bases; J trimming: 5 bases; junction bases outside the gene matches: 5. The CDR3 totals 13 residues.

Material: peripheral blood. This TCR derives from a woman in her 70s with COVID-19, enrolled during active disease. V gene TRBV19 combines with J gene TRBJ2-1, with TRBD1 matching 9 bases. DNA of the CDR3: TGTGCCAGCAGGGACAGGGCGGACAATGAGCAGTTCTTC. Protein sequence: CASRDRADNEQFF.